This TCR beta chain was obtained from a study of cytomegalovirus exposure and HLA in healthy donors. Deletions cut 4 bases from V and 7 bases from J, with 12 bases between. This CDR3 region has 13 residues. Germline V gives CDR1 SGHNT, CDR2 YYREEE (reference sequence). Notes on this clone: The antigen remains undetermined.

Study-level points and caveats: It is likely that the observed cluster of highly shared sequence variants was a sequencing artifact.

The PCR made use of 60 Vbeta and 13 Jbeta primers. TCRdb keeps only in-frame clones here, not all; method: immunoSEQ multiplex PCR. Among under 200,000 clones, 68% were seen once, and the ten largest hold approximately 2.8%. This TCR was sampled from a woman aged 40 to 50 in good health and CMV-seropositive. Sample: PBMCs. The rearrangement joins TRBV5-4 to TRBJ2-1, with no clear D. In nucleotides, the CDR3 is TGTGCCAGCAGCGAGTTGATCCGGAATGAGCAGTTCTTC. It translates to CASSELIRNEQFF.